This T cell receptor (beta chain) comes out of a study of CD8 T cells in ankylosing spondylitis. Study outcomes and limitations: Disease-linked clones were found to be CD8+ and relatively rare in peripheral blood. Prior work had noted some motif variants in reactive arthritis blood and synovial fluid. Seemingly distinctive of ankylosing spondylitis blood was a TCR beta motif formed by eight highly homologous variants.

Quantitative molecular-barcoded 5'-RACE generated the TCR beta libraries. MiXCR was run by TCRdb on the 5' RACE reads, yielding one entry per CDR3 protein. The sample holds some 240,000 distinct CDR3 sequences, over 15% seen once. This clonotype was seen more than once but under ten times. The antigen remains unidentified. The clonotype comes from a male donor with ankylosing spondylitis or in good health (not recorded which). Sequencing used blood, either unsorted or a sorted T cell fraction (not recorded which).

CDR3 DNA: TGTGCCAGCAGTGAGGCTGGGGGCCAAGAGACCCAGTACTTC. Translating it yields CASSEAGGQETQYF. The rearrangement links TRBV25-1 to TRBJ2-5; D might be TRBD1 or TRBD2, each matching 5 bases. V lost 3 bases, J lost 1 base, and 9 bases lay in between. The CDR3 loop spans 14 amino acids. From germline, CDR1 is MGHDK and CDR2 SYGVNS.